These T cell receptor beta chains were read from a single sample in a study of shared clonotypes between healthy human individuals. Sequencing was performed with immunoSEQ multiplex PCR; in TCRdb, only in-frame clones are kept and a portion is missing. This table holds hundreds of thousands of clones, 85% to 95% found once. Input material: naive CD8+ T cells sorted from blood. Receptor source: a woman aged 25 to 39 in good health. Both conserved end residues are part of each CDR3. The D gene is left open where the match is weak. The listing skips clone size in some rows; elsewhere it reads once, few, many or a size class.

j_call	v_call	clone_size	d_call	cdr3_aa	cdr3_nt
TRBJ2-3	TRBV6-5	.	TRBD2	CASSFAGGTDTQYF	TGTGCCAGCAGCTTCGCGGGGGGCACAGATACGCAGTATTTT
TRBJ2-2	TRBV6-6	.	.	CASSPFTGELFF	TGTGCCAGCAGCCCTTTCACCGGGGAGCTGTTTTTT
TRBJ2-5	TRBV6-1	.	TRBD2	CASSERASGRTFQETQYF	TGTGCCAGCAGTGAAAGGGCTAGCGGGAGAACCTTTCAAGAGACCCAGTACTTC
TRBJ2-4	TRBV7-9	.	.	CASSLTNGDIQYF	TGTGCCAGCAGCTTAACCAACGGGGACATTCAGTACTTC
TRBJ2-3	TRBV28	.	.	CASSLQGGTDTQYF	TGTGCCAGCAGTTTACAGGGGGGTACAGATACGCAGTATTTT
TRBJ2-3	TRBV2	.	TRBD2	CTSSGLAGVTDTQYF	TGTACCAGCAGTGGACTAGCGGGAGTGACAGATACGCAGTATTTT
TRBJ2-3	TRBV27	.	TRBD2	CASSLTGGAPTDTQYF	TGTGCCAGCAGTTTAACGGGGGGGGCCCCCACAGATACGCAGTATTTT
TRBJ1-5	TRBV27	once	TRBD1	CASSYNRGQQPQHF	TGTGCCAGCAGTTACAACAGGGGTCAACAGCCCCAGCATTTT
TRBJ1-2	TRBV2	.	.	CASNPLESNYGYTF	TGTGCCAGCAACCCCTTGGAATCTAACTATGGCTACACCTTC
TRBJ2-1	TRBV7-8	.	.	CASSLVGSPSEQFF	TGTGCCAGCAGCTTAGTTGGTAGTCCAAGTGAGCAGTTCTTC
TRBJ2-7	TRBV20-1	.	.	CSAEHEYEQYF	TGCAGTGCGGAGCACGAATACGAGCAGTACTTC
TRBJ2-5	TRBV2	.	.	CASSDGSTLKQYF	TGTGCCAGCAGTGATGGTTCTACCCTTAAGCAGTACTTC
TRBJ2-7	TRBV28	.	.	CASSLNTYYEQYF	TGTGCCAGCAGTTTAAATACTTATTACGAGCAGTACTTC
TRBJ2-1	TRBV27	.	.	CASSLRADNEQFF	TGTGCCAGCAGTTTAAGGGCGGACAATGAGCAGTTCTTC
TRBJ2-5	TRBV7-9	once	.	CASSWTAQETQYF	TGTGCCAGCAGTTGGACAGCCCAAGAGACCCAGTACTTC
TRBJ2-7	TRBV7-9	.	.	CASSLGGPSYEQYF	TGTGCCAGCAGCTTAGGGGGCCCTTCCTACGAGCAGTACTTC
TRBJ2-7	TRBV2	.	TRBD1	CASSVTGGYEQYF	TGTGCCAGCAGTGTTACAGGGGGATACGAGCAGTACTTC
TRBJ2-7	TRBV28	.	TRBD2	CASSFSGGGYEQYF	TGTGCCAGCAGTTTTAGCGGGGGGGGCTACGAGCAGTACTTC
TRBJ1-1	TRBV11-3	.	TRBD1	CASSPAAGTGISTEAFF	TGTGCCAGCAGCCCCGCCGCCGGGACAGGGATTTCCACTGAAGCTTTCTTT
TRBJ1-1	TRBV5-6	.	.	CASSLGPGFTEAFF	TGTGCCAGCAGCTTGGGGCCCGGATTCACTGAAGCTTTCTTT
TRBJ2-5	TRBV29-1	.	TRBD1	CSVELRGTGGQETQYF	TGCAGCGTTGAGCTTCGCGGGACAGGGGGGCAAGAGACCCAGTACTTC
TRBJ1-2	TRBV6-5	.	.	CASSPAFRADYGYTF	TGTGCCAGCAGTCCCGCTTTCAGGGCAGACTATGGCTACACCTTC
TRBJ2-7	TRBV11-3	.	TRBD2	CASSLGLAEAQTYEQYF	TGTGCCAGCAGCTTGGGGCTAGCGGAAGCACAGACCTACGAGCAGTACTTC
TRBJ2-7	TRBV5-4	.	TRBD2	CASSPRRGESSYEQYF	TGTGCCAGCAGCCCCCGGCGGGGGGAGTCTTCCTACGAGCAGTACTTC
TRBJ2-7	TRBV23-1	.	.	CASSPANYEQYF	TGCGCCAGCAGTCCCGCCAACTACGAGCAGTACTTC
TRBJ1-2	TRBV27	.	.	CASSPTGVYGYTF	TGTGCCAGCAGTCCGACAGGCGTCTATGGCTACACCTTC
TRBJ2-7	TRBV19	.	TRBD1	CASSTQTGKGYEQYF	TGTGCCAGTAGTACTCAGACAGGGAAGGGCTACGAGCAGTACTTC
TRBJ1-4	TRBV27	.	TRBD1	CASSTYSGQEREKLFF	TGTGCCAGCAGTACCTACTCGGGACAGGAGCGTGAAAAACTGTTTTTT
TRBJ2-5	TRBV7-9	.	.	CASRSGISETQYF	TGTGCCAGCAGATCAGGGATCTCGGAGACCCAGTACTTC